The clone carrying this T cell receptor (beta chain) showed up just a few times. The target antigen is unknown. Primers included in the PCR were 60 Vbeta and 13 Jbeta primers. The assay was immunoSEQ multiplex PCR, and TCRdb's table has in-frame clones only and misses some. The sample holds roughly 100,000 clones; more than 60% are singletons and the top ten take about 2.2%. These data are taken from a study of cytomegalovirus exposure and HLA in healthy donors. Whole-study results and caveats: Evidence from a later analysis indicated that most CMV-associated TCR beta chains looked HLA-restricted.

The germline CDR1 and CDR2 sequences are MNHEY and SMNVEV (reference sequence). V was clipped by 6 bases and J by 6 bases, with 3 bases between them. The CDR3 contains 10 residues. The rearrangement uses TRBV27 and TRBJ1-5; the D is unclear. This clonotype originated in a man aged 25 to 40 in good health and CMV-seronegative. Source material: PBMCs. CDR3 coding DNA: TGTGCCAGCAGGAGTCAGCCCCAGCATTTT. Its translation: CASRSQPQHF.